Listed below are T cell receptor beta chains from one sample, sequenced in a study of graft-versus-host responses after intestinal transplantation. Only in-frame clones appear in the TCRdb table, and some are missing; sequencing was by immunoSEQ multiplex PCR. The data contain around 30,000 clones, less than 85% of them seen just once; the ten biggest clones take up 1.1%. This specimen consisted of PBMCs, obtained around 29 days after intestinal transplant. The receptors were gathered from a human patient who received an intestinal transplant, so some T cells may come from the graft donor. CDR3s include the opening cysteine and the closing phenylalanine or tryptophan. D genes are given only for firm matches. Size tells how often a clone was seen (once, few, many) or the class of an expanded clone, and some rows leave it out.

TRBD2	NA	TRBV5-1	TRBJ2-3	14	TGCGCCAGCAAAAAACGGGGGGAAGCGGGAGTGCAGTATTTT	CASKKRGEAGVQYF
NA	NA	TRBV5-4	TRBJ1-1	14	TGTGCCAGCAGCTTGGGAACGAGGAACACTGAAGCTTTCTTT	CASSLGTRNTEAFF
NA	NA	TRBV7-9	TRBJ2-3	15	TGTGCCAGCAGCTTAGTCGGGAGTTCGGCAGATACGCAGTATTTT	CASSLVGSSADTQYF
TRBD1	NA	TRBV11-3	TRBJ2-1	12	TGTGCCAGCAGCCTGACAGGGGGTGAGCAGTTCTTC	CASSLTGGEQFF
NA	NA	TRBV27	TRBJ1-2	15	TGTGCCACCAAGGAGAATCCCAGGGATACTGATGGCTACACCTTC	CATKENPRDTDGYTF
NA	NA	TRBV4-2	TRBJ1-1	15	TGTGCCAGCAGCCAACCCGGGGAGGCGGGCTATGAAGCTTTCTTT	CASSQPGEAGYEAFF
TRBD2	once	TRBV2	TRBJ2-7	14	TGTGCCAGCAGGCCTAGCGGGGGGGTGTACGAGCAGTACTTC	CASRPSGGVYEQYF
TRBD2	NA	TRBV4-1	TRBJ2-7	15	TGCGCCAGCAGCCAAGACTCTAGCGGAGCCTACGAGCAGTACTTC	CASSQDSSGAYEQYF
NA	NA	TRBV5-1	TRBJ2-5	15	TGCGCCAGCAGCCGGGACGGACGGGCTCAAGAGACCCAGTACTTC	CASSRDGRAQETQYF
NA	NA	TRBV27	TRBJ1-2	13	TGTGCCAGCAGTCCCAATTCGGGATATGGCTACACCTTC	CASSPNSGYGYTF
TRBD2	few	TRBV5-1	TRBJ2-6	21	TGCGCCAGCAGCTTAGGGACTAGCGGGAGGGCCGGATTCTCTGGGGCCAACGTCCTGACTTTC	CASSLGTSGRAGFSGANVLTF
NA	once	TRBV27	TRBJ1-2	17	TGTGCCAGCAGTTTTACAATCATGGGGCAGGGGATTTCTGGCTACACCTTC	CASSFTIMGQGISGYTF
NA	NA	TRBV10-1	TRBJ2-7	15	TGCGCCAGCAGTGAGTCGACTCGGGGGCTAGGCGAGCAGTACTTC	CASSESTRGLGEQYF
TRBD2	once	TRBV6-1	TRBJ2-3	15	TGTGCCAGCAGTGCCCGTAGCGGGGGCCCAGATACGCAGTATTTT	CASSARSGGPDTQYF